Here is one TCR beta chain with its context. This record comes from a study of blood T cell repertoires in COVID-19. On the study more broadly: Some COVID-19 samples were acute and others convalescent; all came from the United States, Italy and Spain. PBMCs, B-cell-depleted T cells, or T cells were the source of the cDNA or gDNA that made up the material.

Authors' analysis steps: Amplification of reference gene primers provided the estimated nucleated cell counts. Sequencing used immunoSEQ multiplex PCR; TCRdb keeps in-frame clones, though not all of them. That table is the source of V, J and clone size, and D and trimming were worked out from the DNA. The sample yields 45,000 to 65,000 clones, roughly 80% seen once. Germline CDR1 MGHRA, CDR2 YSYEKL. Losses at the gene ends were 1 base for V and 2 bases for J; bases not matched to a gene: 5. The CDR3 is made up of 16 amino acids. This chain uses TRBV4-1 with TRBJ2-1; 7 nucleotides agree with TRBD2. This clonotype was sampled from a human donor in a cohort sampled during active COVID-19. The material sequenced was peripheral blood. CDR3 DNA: TGCGCCAGCAGCCAAGGCCCGACTAGCACCTACAATGAGCAGTTCTTC. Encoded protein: CASSQGPTSTYNEQFF.